A selection of T cell receptor beta chains follows, all from one sample in a study of cytomegalovirus exposure and HLA in healthy donors. Libraries were prepared by immunoSEQ multiplex PCR; TCRdb keeps only in-frame clonotypes and omits some of them. The sample shows 80,000 to 95,000 clones, 78% of them seen only once. Sequencing used PBMCs. These TCRs come from a young man in good health and CMV-seropositive. The CDR3 runs from the conserved cysteine through the conserved F or W. D genes are given only for firm matches. The listing skips clone size in some rows; elsewhere it reads once, few, many or a size class.

>TRBV5-4|TRBJ2-5|.|.
CASSRASRIQETQYF
TGTGCCAGCAGCCGAGCGTCGCGGATTCAAGAGACCCAGTACTTC
>TRBV2|TRBJ1-5|few|.
CASRDNNQPQHF
TGTGCCAGCAGGGACAACAATCAGCCCCAGCATTTT
>TRBV27|TRBJ2-2|.|TRBD2
CASKGLQNTGELFF
TGTGCCAGCAAGGGACTACAGAACACCGGGGAGCTGTTTTTT
>TRBV10-2|TRBJ1-1|.|TRBD1
CASSDRTGVTEAFF
TGCGCCAGCAGTGATAGGACAGGGGTGACTGAAGCTTTCTTT
>TRBV5-1|TRBJ1-1|.|TRBD1
CASSIRTGATEAFF
TGCGCCAGCAGCATAAGGACAGGGGCCACTGAAGCTTTCTTT
>TRBV4-2|TRBJ1-5|.|.
CASSHATGSNQPQHF
TGTGCCAGCAGCCATGCGACGGGTAGCAATCAGCCCCAGCATTTT
>TRBV7-9|TRBJ1-4|.|.
CACLRTDHPILFF
TGTGCCTGTTTACGGACAGATCATCCAATACTGTTTTTT
>TRBV6-5|TRBJ1-1|.|TRBD1
CASSWDRKVVTEAFF
TGTGCCAGCAGTTGGGACAGGAAAGTAGTAACTGAAGCTTTCTTT
>TRBV5-4|TRBJ2-3|.|TRBD2
CASSFAGERTDTQYF
TGTGCCAGCAGCTTCGCGGGAGAGCGGACAGATACGCAGTATTTT
>TRBV28|TRBJ1-1|.|.
CASRLRGTEAFF
TGTGCCAGCAGACTCCGGGGAACTGAAGCTTTCTTT
>TRBV18|TRBJ2-1|.|.
CASSLLPTPDTYNEQFF
TGTGCCAGCTCACTTCTACCCACCCCCGATACTTACAATGAGCAGTTCTTC
>TRBV9|TRBJ1-2|.|TRBD1
CASSVVGQAHGYTF
TGTGCCAGCAGCGTAGTCGGACAGGCCCATGGCTACACCTTC
>TRBV18|TRBJ1-1|.|.
CASSPKTALNTEAFF
TGTGCCAGCTCACCTAAGACAGCGTTGAACACTGAAGCTTTCTTT
>TRBV28|TRBJ2-7|.|.
CASSPYPREQYF
TGTGCCAGCAGCCCCTACCCCCGGGAGCAGTACTTC
>TRBV6-5|TRBJ2-5|.|TRBD2
CASKGASGSGETQYF
TGTGCCAGCAAGGGCGCTAGCGGGAGTGGGGAGACCCAGTACTTC
>TRBV11-2|TRBJ2-7|many|TRBD2
CASSLAHAGAFYEQYF
TGTGCCAGCAGCTTAGCACATGCGGGAGCGTTCTACGAGCAGTACTTC
>TRBV5-1|TRBJ2-7|once|TRBD2
CASSPGTSGRANIYEQYF
TGCGCCAGCAGCCCCGGGACTAGCGGGAGGGCAAATATTTACGAGCAGTACTTC
>TRBV10-3|TRBJ2-7|once|TRBD2
CAIRWASGPYEQYF
TGTGCCATCCGCTGGGCTAGCGGGCCCTACGAGCAGTACTTC
>TRBV9|TRBJ2-3|.|TRBD1
CASSGSTGTTDTQYF
TGTGCCAGCAGCGGATCGACAGGGACCACAGATACGCAGTATTTT
>TRBV18|TRBJ2-4|.|TRBD2
CASSPQVAGAKNIQYF
TGTGCCAGCTCACCACAGGTAGCGGGAGCCAAAAACATTCAGTACTTC
>TRBV2|TRBJ2-5|few|.
CASRPVRGKKTQYF
TGTGCCAGCAGACCCGTCCGGGGGAAGAAGACCCAGTACTTC
>TRBV7-9|TRBJ1-5|.|.
CASSLVSPLGEALGQPQHF
TGTGCCAGCAGCTTAGTCTCCCCCCTAGGGGAGGCTCTGGGTCAGCCCCAGCATTTT